A single sample is the source of the 15 T cell receptor beta chains below, sequenced in a study of cytomegalovirus exposure and HLA in healthy donors. Use of 60 Vbeta and 13 Jbeta primers characterized the PCR. Profiled with immunoSEQ multiplex PCR; TCRdb holds only in-frame clones, not every one. The sample features 110,000 to 150,000 clones, with 0.96% in its top ten. Sequencing was carried out using PBMCs. Receptor source: a male donor in good health and CMV-seronegative.

V and J are TRBV27 and TRBJ2-1; weak D call: TRBD1 (7 bases). Germline loops: CDR1 MNHEY, CDR2 SMNVEV (reference sequence). V was shortened by 5 bases and J by 9 bases, with 14 bases between the two germline ends. This CDR3 has 13 residues. CDR3 bases: TGTGCCAGCAGTATCTACAGGGGAGGTGAGCAGTTCTTC. Translated, it gives CASSIYRGGEQFF.

The V call is TRBV7-9, the J call TRBJ2-3, with D unclear. V was cut by 6 bases and J by 1 base, with 5 bases left in between. Germline V gene lookup returns CDR1 SEHNR and CDR2 FQNEAQ (reference sequence). The CDR3 length is 12 residues. CDR3 loop: CASSPGTDTQYF. The CDR3, as DNA: TGTGCCAGCAGTCCAGGCACAGATACGCAGTATTTT.

The chain couples TRBV29-1 to TRBJ2-1; no definite D call. This CDR3 is built from 11 residues. CDR1 and CDR2 from the germline V gene are SQVTM and ANQGSEA. Between the trimmed V and J ends, which lost 3 bases and 3 bases, there was a span of 3 bases. The CDR3 DNA reads TGCAGCGTTGACCGCTACAATGAGCAGTTCTTC. Protein sequence: CSVDRYNEQFF.

About this clone: Other DNA variants within this sample encode the same CDR3. The chain links TRBV27 to TRBJ2-7; 10 nucleotides match TRBD1. Trimming took 10 bases from V and 4 from J; bases not matched to a gene: 4. The germline V gene encodes CDR1 MNHEY and CDR2 SMNVEV (reference sequence). This CDR3 is 12 amino acids long. CDR3 sequence: CATGTGAYEQYF. CDR3 nucleotides: TGTGCCACCGGGACAGGGGCTTACGAGCAGTACTTC.

The rearrangement uses TRBV18 and TRBJ1-1; TRBD1 agrees at 7 bases. CDR3 length: 14 amino acids. Germline CDR1 and CDR2: KGHSH and LQKENI. The trim removed 3 bases at V and 4 bases at J, leaving 5 bases unmatched. The CDR3 nucleotides read TGTGCCAGCTCACCCCGGGACAGCCTCACTGAAGCTTTCTTT. Encoded protein: CASSPRDSLTEAFF. Based on the CDR3 plus reference TRBV18 and TRBJ1-1, the full variable domain is NAGVMQNPRHLVRRRGQEARLRCSPMKGHSHVYWYRQLPEEGLKFMVYLQKENIIDESGMPKERFSAEFPKEGPSILRIQQVVRGDSAAYFCASSPRDSLTEAFFGQGTRLTVV.

V and J are TRBV18 and TRBJ2-5, with 7 bases fitting TRBD2. The germline V gene encodes CDR1 KGHSH and CDR2 LQKENI. This CDR3 region has 14 residues. The ends lost 2 bases at V and 2 bases at J; junction bases unmatched: 2. The CDR3 region has the DNA TGTGCCAGCTCACCAGTCGGGGGGCAAGAGACCCAGTACTTC. The encoded protein is CASSPVGGQETQYF.

This chain connects TRBV7-9 to TRBJ2-5, with 8 bases matching TRBD2. In germline, CDR1 is SEHNR, CDR2 FQNEAQ (reference sequence). CDR3 length equals 15 residues. Trimming removed 1 base from V and 5 bases from J; junction bases left unmatched: 6. The CDR3: CASSLVAGGWETQYF. CDR3 nucleotides: TGTGCCAGCAGCTTAGTGGCGGGGGGCTGGGAGACCCAGTACTTC.

As concerns this clone: Compared with germline, one end of the junction differs, possibly owing to a read error. The chain is built from TRBV5-4 and TRBJ2-3; 8 bases fit TRBD2. The CDR3 covers 15 residues. Germline V gives CDR1 SGHNT, CDR2 YYREEE (reference sequence). CDR3 residues: CASSNRTSSRDTQYF. The CDR3 region has the DNA TGTGCCAGCAGCAATCGGACTAGCAGCAGAGATACGCAGTATTTT. Drawing the rest from reference TRBV5-4 and TRBJ2-3, the complete variable domain is ETGVTQSPTHLIKTRGQQVTLRCSSQSGHNTVSWYQQALGQGPQFIFQYYREEENGRGNFPPRFSGLQFPNYSSELNVNALELDDSALYLCASSNRTSSRDTQYFGPGTRLTVL.

The chain recombines TRBV6-6 with TRBJ1-1; D unclear. Trimming left V 6 bases short and J 0 bases short, with 8 bases between. The germline CDR1 and CDR2 sequences are MNHNY and SVGAGI (reference sequence). This CDR3 is built from 13 residues. CDR3 in DNA: TGTGCCAGCAGCCCTCAGTTGAACACTGAAGCTTTCTTT. It specifies CASSPQLNTEAFF.

This chain joins TRBV7-9 and TRBJ2-1; 7 nucleotides align to TRBD1. This CDR3 spans 16 amino acids. Per the germline V gene, CDR1 is SEHNR and CDR2 is FQNEAQ (reference sequence). The junction had 11 bases not matched to a gene; V was cut back by 4 bases and J by 5 bases. The CDR3 spells CASSSFRDRNNNEQFF. Here the CDR3 DNA reads TGTGCCAGCAGCTCCTTCCGGGACAGAAACAACAATGAGCAGTTCTTC.

The chain is built from TRBV29-1 and TRBJ2-4; TRBD1 is a possible D gene (6 bases). This CDR3 is 13 amino acids long. The germline gives CDR1 SQVTM, CDR2 ANQGSEA. V was cut by 7 bases and J by 5 bases, with 15 bases left in between. CDR3: CSGTPDSENIQYF. CDR3 sequence (DNA): TGCAGCGGCACCCCGGACAGCGAAAACATTCAGTACTTC.

CDR3 loop: CASRATSVTSYEQYF. The CDR3 bases are TGTGCCAGCAGAGCCACTAGCGTCACCTCCTACGAGCAGTACTTC. The V and J genes are TRBV6-5 and TRBJ2-5; 7 positions agree with TRBD2. The closer fit of TRBJ2-7 to the DNA end suggests the J call may be wrong. Per germline, CDR1 MNHEY and CDR2 SVGAGI. The CDR3 totals 15 residues.

Here the CDR3 reads CASSRVNTEAFF. The CDR3 nucleotides read TGTGCCAGCAGCCGGGTGAACACTGAAGCTTTCTTT. The chain has TRBV6-5 and TRBJ1-1; D remains unclear. The germline CDR1 and CDR2 sequences are MNHEY and SVGAGI. V was clipped by 6 bases and J by 0 bases, with 5 bases between them. The CDR3 length is 12 residues.

The chain employs TRBV28 and TRBJ1-1; tentative D call: TRBD1 (6 bases). The CDR3 has 14 residues. V lost 9 bases to trimming and J lost 0 bases, with 14 bases between them. CDR1 is MDHEN, CDR2 SYDVKM, per germline. The CDR3 DNA is TGTGCCAGTCATCCCGGGACATTGAACACTGAAGCTTTCTTT. Protein product: CASHPGTLNTEAFF.

The chain joins TRBV7-9 to TRBJ1-1; D not certain. V lost 7 bases, J lost 7 bases, and 10 bases lay in between. The CDR3 covers 11 residues. CDR1 SEHNR and CDR2 FQNEAQ come from the germline V gene (reference sequence). The chain's CDR3 is CASTEGGEAFF. The CDR3 region has the DNA TGTGCCAGCACCGAGGGCGGTGAAGCTTTCTTT.